The 18 T cell receptor beta chains below were found in one sample sequenced in a study of T cells in narcolepsy. TCRdb keeps only in-frame clones here, not all; method: immunoSEQ multiplex PCR. Counted here are some 13,000 clones, around nine tenths occurring once; the ten biggest clones make up approximately 1.8%. Source material: CD45RA- memory CD4+ T cells from PBMCs. Receptor source: a human donor with narcolepsy.

The chain uses TRBV2 and TRBJ2-5, with D perhaps matching TRBD2 (6 bases). The V end was cut by 3 bases, the J end by 5 bases, with 10 bases between. The germline V gene has CDR1 SNHLY and CDR2 FYNNEI. The CDR3 runs to 13 residues. The CDR3 DNA reads TGTGCCAGCAGTGATGGGACTGAGGAGACCCAGTACTTC. This encodes CASSDGTEETQYF. Together with reference TRBV2 and TRBJ2-5, the CDR3 gives the full variable domain: EPEVTQTPSHQVTQMGQEVILRCVPISNHLYFYWYRQILGQKVEFLVSFYNNEISEKSEIFDDQFSVERPDGSNFTLKIRSTKLEDSAMYFCASSDGTEETQYFGPGTRLLVL.

This chain joins TRBV7-8 and TRBJ1-1; no clear D gene. From germline, CDR1 is SGHVS and CDR2 FQNEAQ. Trimming removed 1 base at V and 1 base at J, with 4 bases between. This CDR3 is 13 amino acids long. The CDR3 region is CASSLGANTEAFF. In nucleotides, the CDR3 is TGTGCCAGCAGCTTAGGGGCGAACACTGAAGCTTTCTTT.

This clone was recorded a few times. J is TRBJ2-1 and V is TRBV5-6; 11 nucleotides agree with TRBD2. The CDR3 is 15 residues long. Germline V gene sequence: CDR1 SGHDT, CDR2 YYEEEE. V lost 4 bases to trimming and J lost 9 bases; unmatched junction nucleotides: 9. For the CDR3, the DNA is TGTGCCAGCAGCCCCTTAGCGGGAGGGAGAGGTGAGCAGTTCTTC. This encodes CASSPLAGGRGEQFF.

The chain uses TRBV7-9 and TRBJ2-7, with TRBD1 as a possible D gene (6 bases). In germline, CDR1 is SEHNR, CDR2 FQNEAQ (reference sequence). The CDR3 extends over 16 amino acids. V lost 4 bases to trimming and J lost 5 bases, with 21 bases between them. DNA for the CDR3: TGTGCCAGCAGCTCACCACAGGGTCAGCAAACTGACGAGCAGTACTTC. Its translation is CASSSPQGQQTDEQYF. Complete variable domain (other parts from reference TRBV7-9 and TRBJ2-7): DTGVSQNPRHKITKRGQNVTFRCDPISEHNRLYWYRQTLGQGPEFLTYFQNEAQLEKSRLLSDRFSAERPKGSFSTLEIQRTEQGDSAMYLCASSSPQGQQTDEQYFGPGTRLTVT.

The chain combines TRBV2 with TRBJ2-5; a possible D gene is TRBD2 (6 bases). With 7 bases removed from V and 7 bases from J, the gap between germline ends came to 16 bases. Per germline, CDR1 SNHLY and CDR2 FYNNEI. The CDR3 covers 13 residues. CDR3 region: CASTRGTGGTQYF. As DNA, the CDR3 is TGTGCCAGCACTCGGGGGACCGGAGGGACCCAGTACTTC.

The genes are TRBV5-4 and TRBJ1-2; TRBD1 matches 9 bases. CDR3 length: 18 amino acids. V shed 3 bases and J 3 bases; nucleotides not matched to a gene: 15. Germline V gene sequence: CDR1 SGHNT, CDR2 YYREEE (reference sequence). In DNA, the CDR3 is TGTGCCAGCAGCTCGGCAAAGGTCCGGGACAGGGAGCACTATGGCTACACCTTC. Protein sequence: CASSSAKVRDREHYGYTF.

The chain has TRBV29-1 and TRBJ2-7; 7 bases line up with TRBD2. V lost 4 bases and J lost 4; bases outside the gene matches: 7. Germline V gene sequence: CDR1 SQVTM, CDR2 ANQGSEA. The CDR3 totals 13 residues. The CDR3 sequence: CSVAAGRGYEQYF. For the CDR3, the DNA is TGCAGCGTTGCCGCAGGGAGGGGATACGAGCAGTACTTC.

V is TRBV19 and J is TRBJ2-1; no clear D gene. The CDR3 spans 16 residues. Trimming took 3 bases from V and 0 from J, leaving 12 bases between them. Germline lookup yields CDR1 LNHDA and CDR2 SQIVND (reference sequence). Here the CDR3 reads CASSIYTESSYNEQFF. The DNA of the CDR3 is TGTGCCAGTAGTATTTATACAGAGAGCTCCTACAATGAGCAGTTCTTC.

This rearrangement joins TRBV18 to TRBJ2-5; 7 positions agree with TRBD2. The germline V gene encodes CDR1 KGHSH and CDR2 LQKENI. The CDR3 has 15 residues. Losses at the gene ends were 3 bases for V and 2 bases for J; bases not matched to a gene: 6. The DNA for the CDR3 is TGTGCCAGCTCACCTGGTACGGGGGGACAAGAGACCCAGTACTTC. Protein: CASSPGTGGQETQYF.

The chain employs TRBV11-2 and TRBJ2-2; maybe TRBD1 (6 bases). The V end lost 4 bases, the J end lost 6 bases, and 15 bases lay between the germline ends. Per the germline V gene, CDR1 is SGHAT and CDR2 is FQNNGV. The CDR3 totals 15 residues. This chain's CDR3 is CASSSSTQGPGELFF. CDR3 bases: TGTGCCAGCAGCTCCTCAACTCAGGGGCCCGGGGAGCTGTTTTTT.

The V gene is TRBV5-1, the J gene TRBJ2-1, with 13 bases identical to TRBD2. Germline V gene data show CDR1 as SGHRS and CDR2 as YFSETQ. The trim removed 0 bases at V and 9 bases at J, leaving 3 bases unmatched. The CDR3 loop spans 15 amino acids. The CDR3 nucleotides are TGCGCCAGCAGCTTGGCCTGGACTAGCGGGAGTGAGCAGTTCTTC. Protein product: CASSLAWTSGSEQFF. Combining the CDR3 with reference TRBV5-1 and TRBJ2-1 gives the whole variable domain KAGVTQTPRYLIKTRGQQVTLSCSPISGHRSVSWYQQTPGQGLQFLFEYFSETQRNKGNFPGRFSGRQFSNSRSEMNVSTLELGDSALYLCASSLAWTSGSEQFFGPGTRLTVL.

V gene TRBV2 combines with J gene TRBJ2-2; TRBD2 is a possible D gene (5 bases). The V end lost 5 bases, the J end lost 5 bases, and 15 bases lay between the germline ends. The CDR3 has 15 residues. CDR1 and CDR2 (germline): SNHLY, FYNNEI. For the CDR3, the DNA is TGTGCCAGCAGTCCGAGGGAGAGAAGTACCGGGGAGCTGTTTTTT. It is translated as CASSPRERSTGELFF.

A single count supports this clone. The rearrangement links TRBV7-2 to TRBJ2-2; a weak D match, TRBD2 (6 bases). Germline V gene lookup returns CDR1 SGHTA and CDR2 FQGNSA. This CDR3 has 15 amino acids. The V and J ends lost 4 bases and 6 bases respectively, with 15 bases between them. CDR3 residues: CASSSGRGGSGELFF. CDR3 DNA: TGTGCCAGCAGCTCTGGACGGGGAGGATCCGGGGAGCTGTTTTTT.

The rearrangement links TRBV2 to TRBJ2-7; 11 bases align to TRBD2. The CDR3 runs to 12 residues. CDR1 and CDR2 (germline): SNHLY, FYNNEI. V was clipped by 8 bases and J by 3 bases; unmatched bases: 0. Here the CDR3 DNA reads TGTGCCAGCGGGACTAGCGGCTACGAGCAGTACTTC. As protein: CASGTSGYEQYF.

CDR3 sequence: CASRADRGLTPLHF. CDR3 bases: TGTGCCAGCAGGGCGGACAGGGGGCTTACACCCCTCCACTTT. This rearrangement joins TRBV6-4 to TRBJ1-6; TRBD1 matches 11 bases. The CDR3 contains 14 residues. V trimming: 6 bases; J trimming: 11 bases; junction bases outside the gene matches: 6. Germline values: CDR1 MRHNA, CDR2 SNTAGT.

V usage is TRBV6-4 and J usage is TRBJ2-3, with 7 bases lining up with TRBD2. CDR1 and CDR2 from the germline V gene are MRHNA and SNTAGT. The V segment lost 0 bases and the J segment 5 bases; nucleotides outside the gene matches: 5. The CDR3 has 15 residues. CDR3 amino acids: CASSDSAGDRDTQYF. The CDR3 DNA reads TGTGCCAGCAGTGACTCGGCGGGAGATCGAGATACGCAGTATTTT.

The chain joins TRBV11-1 to TRBJ2-5; D is possibly TRBD2 (6 bases). The CDR3 loop spans 15 amino acids. CDR1 is SGHAT, CDR2 FQDESV, per germline (reference sequence). V lost 5 bases, J lost 2 bases, and 15 bases lay in between. Here the CDR3 DNA reads TGTGCCAGCAGCCCAACTAGCAGCTATCAAGAGACCCAGTACTTC. This encodes CASSPTSSYQETQYF.

This chain connects TRBV29-1 to TRBJ2-1; TRBD2 might be the D (6 bases). Looked up from germline, CDR1 is SQVTM and CDR2 is ANQGSEA. This CDR3 region has 16 residues. V shed 3 bases and J shed 0 bases, with 15 bases lying between them. CDR3 DNA: TGCAGCGTTGATAACCTAGCGACAAGCTCCTACAATGAGCAGTTCTTC. It codes for CSVDNLATSSYNEQFF.